The source of this T cell receptor beta chain is a study of shared clonotypes between healthy human individuals. Data came from immunoSEQ multiplex PCR; TCRdb stores just in-frame clones and leaves some out. This table has about 2.3 million clones, around 93% appearing once. This clone came up once. What it binds is unknown. The same CDR3 is also encoded by other DNA sequences in this sample. General study findings and limits: Between a handful of donors, naive CD4 clonotypes were shared at a level of approximately 5%.

Germline lookup yields CDR1 SQVTM and CDR2 ANQGSEA. Between the trimmed V and J ends, which lost 3 bases and 2 bases, there was a span of 6 bases. The CDR3 has 12 residues. This clonotype originated in a man aged 18-30 years in good health. Some clones in this sample may be carry-over from other donors' samples. The rearrangement links TRBV29-1 to TRBJ2-3; no reliable D call. Sequencing was done on a sample of naive CD4+ T cells from PBMCs. Noted subset: CD45RA+ positively selected. The CDR3 region has the DNA TGCAGCGTTGATCAATCCACAGATACGCAGTATTTT. It codes for CSVDQSTDTQYF.